Shown below are 18 T cell receptor beta chains from a single sample sequenced in a study of post-analysis software for immune sequencing data. Overall study findings and caveats: Relative to controls, patients had about 5 TRBV segments at higher frequency, with TRBV5-6, TRBV5-1 and TRBV20-1 among these.

The TCR beta cDNA libraries contained unique molecular identifiers. One entry per CDR3 protein results from TCRdb running MiXCR on the PCR reads. The table lists 650,000 to 850,000 distinct CDR3 sequences, approximately 53% of them singletons. The antigens these receptors bind are not known. The sequencing sample was made of blood. The receptor source for this set is a girl between 10 and 17 years old with multiple sclerosis.

The genes are TRBV10-3 and TRBJ1-1, with TRBD1 as a possible D gene (6 bases). Trimming took 7 bases from V and 1 from J, leaving 10 bases between them. The CDR3 loop spans 13 amino acids. CDR1 and CDR2 (germline): ENHRY, SYGVKD. This chain's CDR3 is CAITEGQNTEAFF. The CDR3 region has the DNA TGTGCCATCACCGAGGGACAGAACACTGAAGCTTTCTTT.

The chain uses TRBV11-2 and TRBJ2-5; TRBD1 is a possible D gene (6 bases). The germline V gene has CDR1 SGHAT and CDR2 FQNNGV. The CDR3 loop spans 15 amino acids. Deletions cut 2 bases from V and 2 bases from J, with 12 bases between. CDR3 DNA: TGTGCCAGCAGCTTACAGGGGTTCGGGCAAGAGACCCAGTACTTC. It is translated as CASSLQGFGQETQYF.

The chain is built from TRBV7-9 and TRBJ2-1, with a possible D match to TRBD2 (6 bases). The germline V gene encodes CDR1 SEHNR and CDR2 FQNEAQ (reference sequence). The CDR3 has 14 residues. Trimming shortened V by 10 bases and J by 9 bases, and 22 bases separated the two germline ends. CDR3 protein: CATPSGLGAFEQFF. CDR3 in DNA: TGTGCCACCCCGAGCGGGCTCGGAGCCTTTGAGCAGTTCTTC.

This clonotype occurred a few times. The chain uses TRBV3-1 and TRBJ2-3; D is possibly TRBD2 (6 bases). Trimming removed 2 bases from V and 0 bases from J, with 12 bases in between. CDR1 is LGHDT and CDR2 is YNNKEL in the germline V gene (reference sequence). The CDR3 totals 16 residues. The CDR3 loop is CASSQMGGTSTDTQYF. In nucleotides, the CDR3 is TGTGCCAGCAGCCAAATGGGTGGGACTAGCACAGATACGCAGTATTTT.

This clonotype has just a few counts. This chain joins TRBV7-6 and TRBJ2-3; TRBD1 is a possible D gene (6 bases). The germline V gene encodes CDR1 SGHVS and CDR2 FNYEAQ. Trimming removed 1 base at V and 2 bases at J, with 16 bases between. The CDR3 consists of 17 residues. CDR3 protein: CASSLGGGARPTDTQYF. In DNA form, the CDR3 reads TGTGCCAGCAGCTTAGGTGGGGGCGCCAGGCCCACAGATACGCAGTATTTT. Filled out from reference TRBV7-6 and TRBJ2-3, the complete variable domain reads GAGVSQSPRYKVTKRGQDVALRCDPISGHVSLYWYRQALGQGPEFLTYFNYEAQQDKSGLPNDRFSAERPEGSISTLTIQRTEQRDSAMYRCASSLGGGARPTDTQYFGPGTRLTVL.

CDR3 in DNA: TGCAGTGCTAGTCAGGGAAGTCCCACCTACGAGCAGTACTTC. Its translation is CSASQGSPTYEQYF. J is TRBJ2-7 and V is TRBV20-1, with a possible D match to TRBD1 (5 bases). Germline-derived CDR1 and CDR2 are DFQATT and SNEGSKA (reference sequence). The CDR3 runs to 14 residues. Trimming removed 3 bases from V and 2 bases from J, with 14 bases in between.

This clonotype came up a few times. The chain links TRBV7-8 to TRBJ2-6, with a possible D match to TRBD1 (6 bases). Germline CDR1 reads SGHVS; CDR2 reads FQNEAQ. V shed 1 base and J shed 4 bases, with 11 bases lying between them. The CDR3 runs 16 residues. CDR3 bases: TGTGCCAGCAGCTTAGGACAGGTCCTAGGGGCCAACGTCCTGACTTTC. This sequence encodes CASSLGQVLGANVLTF. Combining the CDR3 with reference TRBV7-8 and TRBJ2-6 gives the whole variable domain GAGVSQSPRYKVAKRGQDVALRCDPISGHVSLFWYQQALGQGPEFLTYFQNEAQLDKSGLPSDRFFAERPEGSVSTLKIQRTQQEDSAVYLCASSLGQVLGANVLTFGAGSRLTVL.

The chain combines TRBV7-6 with TRBJ2-3; D is possibly TRBD1 (6 bases). The CDR3 contains 15 residues. Germline V gene sequence: CDR1 SGHVS, CDR2 FNYEAQ. Trimming took off 6 bases at V and 1 base at J, with 14 bases between the two ends. CDR3 region: CASSPGARGTDTQYF. CDR3 bases: TGTGCCAGCAGTCCAGGGGCGAGGGGCACAGATACGCAGTATTTT.

The chain uses TRBV7-3 and TRBJ2-1; D gene ambiguous. Germline CDR1 is SGHTA and CDR2 is FQGTGA. The CDR3 sequence is 13 residues long. V was clipped by 5 bases and J by 4 bases, with 9 bases between them. CDR3 coding DNA: TGTGCCAGCAGCAACGCCGTATACAATGAGCAGTTCTTC. It yields the protein CASSNAVYNEQFF.

This clonotype has just a few counts. The chain uses TRBV6-5 and TRBJ1-6, with D tentatively TRBD1 (5 bases). This CDR3 comprises 14 residues. Germline assignment: CDR1 MNHEY and CDR2 SVGAGI. Deletions cut 8 bases from V and 10 bases from J, with 18 bases between. The CDR3 DNA is TGTGCCAGCGCCCTTGGGGGGACGAACTCACCCCTCCACTTT. This encodes CASALGGTNSPLHF.

This clonotype was detected a few times. The rearrangement joins TRBV20-1 to TRBJ2-7; D ambiguous. V lost 3 bases and J lost 4, with 13 bases in between. The CDR3 sequence is 13 residues long. The V gene's germline CDR1 is DFQATT and CDR2 SNEGSKA (reference sequence). The CDR3 loop reads CSARGRNRYEQYF. CDR3 bases: TGCAGTGCTAGGGGTAGAAATCGGTACGAGCAGTACTTC.

V gene TRBV10-3 combines with J gene TRBJ2-6; weak D call: TRBD1 (6 bases). Germline lookup yields CDR1 ENHRY and CDR2 SYGVKD. V was clipped by 8 bases and J by 0 bases, with 20 bases between them. CDR3 size: 18 residues. This CDR3 reads CAIQGLRTEPSGANVLTF. The CDR3, as DNA: TGTGCCATCCAAGGTCTTAGGACAGAACCCTCTGGGGCCAACGTCCTGACTTTC.

In this sample, this clonotype turned up a few times. The chain employs TRBV10-3 and TRBJ1-1; the match to TRBD1 covers 9 bases. After removal of 7 bases from V and 3 bases from J, the junction contained 9 bases not matched to a gene. The germline gives CDR1 ENHRY, CDR2 SYGVKD. The CDR3 covers 15 residues. The CDR3 coding sequence is TGTGCCATCACCCGGGACAGGGCTATGGACACTGAAGCTTTCTTT. It specifies CAITRDRAMDTEAFF.

The chain carries TRBV7-9 and TRBJ2-5; TRBD1 might be the D (6 bases). V shed 4 bases and J shed 2 bases, with 11 bases lying between them. This CDR3 is 14 amino acids long. Germline lookup yields CDR1 SEHNR and CDR2 FQNEAQ (reference sequence). The CDR3, as DNA: TGTGCCAGCAGCTCCACGGACAGTCAAGAGACCCAGTACTTC. Its translation: CASSSTDSQETQYF.

The J gene is TRBJ2-4, the V gene TRBV30, with D tentatively TRBD2 (5 bases). Matching the DNA end better, TRBJ2-7 makes the J call doubtful. From germline, CDR1 is GTSNPN and CDR2 SVGIG (reference sequence). This CDR3 region has 15 residues. The CDR3: CAWSVPGVRTYEQYF. In DNA form, the CDR3 reads TGTGCCTGGAGTGTACCCGGGGTCCGAACCTACGAGCAGTACTTC.

This clonotype was observed a single time. V usage is TRBV5-1 and J usage is TRBJ2-3; D is ambiguous. Trimming shortened V by 0 bases and J by 5 bases, and 13 bases separated the two germline ends. This CDR3 is 15 amino acids long. Per the germline V gene, CDR1 is SGHRS and CDR2 is YFSETQ. CDR3 sequence (DNA): TGCGCCAGCAGCTTGGAATTGTTAACGCGAGATACGCAGTATTTT. This codes for CASSLELLTRDTQYF.

V and J are TRBV6-6 and TRBJ2-5; 10 positions match TRBD2. Germline CDR1 reads MNHNY; CDR2 reads SVGAGI (reference sequence). The CDR3 runs to 17 residues. J lost 4 bases, V lost 2 bases, and 10 bases had no gene match. DNA for the CDR3: TGTGCCAGCAGTTACATACCAGCGGGAGGGAAAGGAGAGACCCAGTACTTC. Its protein is CASSYIPAGGKGETQYF.

This clonotype was found once. The chain joins TRBV7-2 to TRBJ1-4; D might be TRBD1 (5 bases). Between the trimmed V and J ends, which lost 5 bases and 3 bases, there was a span of 10 bases. This CDR3 spans 14 amino acids. Germline-derived CDR1 and CDR2 are SGHTA and FQGNSA. The DNA for the CDR3 is TGTGCCAGCAGCCCTTGGGGGTCTAATGAAAAACTGTTTTTT. It translates to CASSPWGSNEKLFF.